The subject of this entry is one TCR beta chain. The data were taken from a study of blood T cell repertoires in COVID-19. Study-wide context: The analysed material was cDNA or gDNA that came from T cells, B-cell-depleted T cells, or PBMCs.

J lost 9 bases, V lost 2 bases, and 12 bases had no gene match. This CDR3 comprises 16 residues. Per germline, CDR1 MNHNS and CDR2 SASEGT. In the original workflow: Reference gene primer amplification gave nucleated cell count estimates. The protocol was immunoSEQ multiplex PCR, while the TCRdb copy is restricted to in-frame clones and leaves out a portion. V, J and clone size are those of that table, while D and trimming were read from the DNA. Found here are over 150,000 clones, 80% to 90% of them singletons; the top ten hold under 2.5%. The sample taken for sequencing was peripheral blood. The chain combines TRBV6-1 with TRBJ2-1; TRBD2 matches 8 bases. This receptor was identified in a woman aged 80 or older with acute or convalescent COVID-19. The CDR3 protein is CASSERSGGPSSEQFF. The CDR3 DNA follows: TGTGCCAGCAGTGAACGGAGCGGGGGCCCTAGTTCTGAGCAGTTCTTC.